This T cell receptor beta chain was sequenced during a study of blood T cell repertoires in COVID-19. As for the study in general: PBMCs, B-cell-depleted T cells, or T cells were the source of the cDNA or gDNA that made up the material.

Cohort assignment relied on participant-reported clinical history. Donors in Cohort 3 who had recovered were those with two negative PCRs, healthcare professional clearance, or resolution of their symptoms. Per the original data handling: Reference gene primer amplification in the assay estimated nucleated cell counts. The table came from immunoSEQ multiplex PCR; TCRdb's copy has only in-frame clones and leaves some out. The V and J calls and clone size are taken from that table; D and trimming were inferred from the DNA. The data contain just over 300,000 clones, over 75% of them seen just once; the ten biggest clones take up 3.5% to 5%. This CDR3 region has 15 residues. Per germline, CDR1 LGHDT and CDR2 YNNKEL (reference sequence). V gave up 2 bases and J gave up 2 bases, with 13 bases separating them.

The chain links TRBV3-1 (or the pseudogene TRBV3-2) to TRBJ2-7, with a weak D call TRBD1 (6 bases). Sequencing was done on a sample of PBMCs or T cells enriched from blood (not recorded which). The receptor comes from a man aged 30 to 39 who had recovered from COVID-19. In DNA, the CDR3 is TGTGCCAGCAGCCAACCAGGGGTATTCCCCTACGAGCAGTACTTC. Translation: CASSQPGVFPYEQYF.